This entry lists 10 T cell receptor beta chains sequenced from one sample in a study of cytomegalovirus exposure and HLA in healthy donors. Vbeta (60) and Jbeta (13) primers were used in the PCR. Generated by immunoSEQ multiplex PCR, the TCRdb table keeps only in-frame clones and is missing some. The table shows 35,000 to 55,000 clones, with 50% to 75% occurring only once. The sequenced sample consisted of PBMCs. These receptors came from a human donor in good health.

This clone was seen a handful of times. The gene calls are TRBV11-2 and TRBJ2-7; D gene unclear. This CDR3 comprises 14 residues. Germline-derived CDR1 and CDR2 are SGHAT and FQNNGV. The germline V and J ends were trimmed by 1 base and 2 bases, with 9 bases remaining between them. CDR3 sequence: CASSLAGGTYEQYF. The DNA of the CDR3 is TGTGCCAGCAGCTTAGCTGGCGGAACCTACGAGCAGTACTTC.

V gene TRBV18 combines with J gene TRBJ1-2; possibly TRBD1 for D (5 bases). The germline V gene encodes CDR1 KGHSH and CDR2 LQKENI. Trimming shortened V by 3 bases and J by 4 bases, and 12 bases separated the two germline ends. This CDR3 contains 14 residues. CDR3 loop: CASSPNAGIYGYTF. CDR3 bases: TGTGCCAGCTCACCGAACGCAGGGATCTATGGCTACACCTTC.

V and J are TRBV11-2 and TRBJ1-2; 9 bases line up with TRBD1. Germline lookup yields CDR1 SGHAT and CDR2 FQNNGV. The trim removed 6 bases at V and 6 bases at J, leaving 5 bases unmatched. The CDR3 is made up of 13 amino acids. In DNA, the CDR3 is TGTGCCAGCAGTCCGGACAGGGGACATGGCTACACCTTC. It specifies CASSPDRGHGYTF.

The chain couples TRBV5-4 to TRBJ1-2; D unclear. Trimming stripped 4 bases from V and 3 bases from J, with 10 bases between. This CDR3 is built from 13 residues. In germline, CDR1 is SGHNT, CDR2 YYREEE (reference sequence). The CDR3 bases are TGTGCCAGCAGCCCCGTGGCCGACTATGGCTACACCTTC. This translates into CASSPVADYGYTF.

This clone showed up just a few times. The J gene is TRBJ1-2, the V gene TRBV4-1; 11 nucleotides match TRBD1. With V trimmed by 4 bases and J by 2 bases, 3 bases remained unmatched. This CDR3 contains 15 residues. Germline lookup yields CDR1 MGHRA and CDR2 YSYEKL. In nucleotides, the CDR3 is TGCGCCAGCAGCCGAGGACAGGGGGCGAACTATGGCTACACCTTC. Translating it yields CASSRGQGANYGYTF.

V gene TRBV5-1 combines with J gene TRBJ2-1, with 8 bases that match TRBD2. CDR3 length equals 15 residues. The trim removed 7 bases at V and 1 base at J, leaving 7 bases unmatched. Germline values: CDR1 SGHRS, CDR2 YFSETQ. The CDR3 nucleotides read TGCGCCAGCTACTTGAGCGGGGGTTCCTACAATGAGCAGTTCTTC. Translating gives CASYLSGGSYNEQFF.

The J gene is TRBJ2-4, the V gene TRBV10-3; TRBD2 aligns across 8 bases. This CDR3 is 14 amino acids long. Losses at the gene ends were 11 bases for V and 3 bases for J; bases not matched to a gene: 9. In germline, CDR1 is ENHRY, CDR2 SYGVKD. CDR3 in amino acids: CAASEREYKNIQYF. CDR3 nucleotide sequence: TGTGCCGCCTCGGAGCGGGAGTACAAAAACATTCAGTACTTC.

The V call is TRBV2, the J call TRBJ2-7, with D possibly matching TRBD2 (6 bases). CDR1 and CDR2 from the germline V gene are SNHLY and FYNNEI. V dropped 7 bases and J dropped 3 bases, with 13 bases sitting between them. The CDR3 length is 13 residues. The CDR3 reads CASIADRYYEQYF. The CDR3 DNA reads as TGTGCCAGCATAGCGGACCGTTACTACGAGCAGTACTTC.

The rearrangement joins TRBV30 to TRBJ1-6; D gene ambiguous. V gave up 3 bases and J gave up 7 bases, with 16 bases separating them. The CDR3 totals 15 residues. The germline V gene has CDR1 GTSNPN and CDR2 SVGIG (reference sequence). The CDR3 sequence is CAWSLGGGGNSPLHF. CDR3 DNA sequence: TGTGCCTGGAGCCTAGGCGGCGGTGGGAATTCACCCCTCCACTTT.

This sequence joins TRBV4-3 and TRBJ2-1, with D possibly matching TRBD2 (6 bases). This CDR3 has 17 amino acids. Trimming took 3 bases from V and 9 from J, leaving 24 bases between them. Germline-derived CDR1 and CDR2 are LGHNA and YSLEER. CDR3 DNA: TGCGCCAGCAGCCAGGGACTCCGGGGTAGTACTTATGTTGAGCAGTTCTTC. It is translated as CASSQGLRGSTYVEQFF.